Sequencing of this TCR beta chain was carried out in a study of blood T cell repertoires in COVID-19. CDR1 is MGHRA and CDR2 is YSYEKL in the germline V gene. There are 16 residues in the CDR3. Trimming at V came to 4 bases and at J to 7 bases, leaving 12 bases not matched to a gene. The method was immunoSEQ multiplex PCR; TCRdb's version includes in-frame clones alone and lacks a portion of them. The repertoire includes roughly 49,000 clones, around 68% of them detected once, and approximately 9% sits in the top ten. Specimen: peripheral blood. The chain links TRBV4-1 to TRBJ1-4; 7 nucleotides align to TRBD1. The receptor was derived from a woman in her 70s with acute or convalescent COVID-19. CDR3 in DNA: TGCGCCAGCAGCCTCGTCCAACAGGGGTTGGGTGAAAAACTGTTTTTT. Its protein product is CASSLVQQGLGEKLFF.